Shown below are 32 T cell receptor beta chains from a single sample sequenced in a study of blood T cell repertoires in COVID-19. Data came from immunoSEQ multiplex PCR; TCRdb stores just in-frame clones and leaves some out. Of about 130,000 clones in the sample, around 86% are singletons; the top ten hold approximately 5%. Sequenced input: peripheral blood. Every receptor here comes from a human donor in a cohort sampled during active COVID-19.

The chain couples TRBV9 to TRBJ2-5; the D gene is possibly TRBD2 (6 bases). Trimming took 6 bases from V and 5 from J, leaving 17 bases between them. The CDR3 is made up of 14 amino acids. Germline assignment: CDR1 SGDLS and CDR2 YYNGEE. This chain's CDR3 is CASTEGLTLETQYF. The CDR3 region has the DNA TGTGCCAGCACCGAGGGACTGACGTTGGAGACCCAGTACTTC. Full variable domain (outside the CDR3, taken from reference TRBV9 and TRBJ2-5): DSGVTQTPKHLITATGQRVTLRCSPRSGDLSVYWYQQSLDQGLQFLIQYYNGEERAKGNILERFSAQQFPDLHSELNLSSLELGDSALYFCASTEGLTLETQYFGPGTRLLVL.

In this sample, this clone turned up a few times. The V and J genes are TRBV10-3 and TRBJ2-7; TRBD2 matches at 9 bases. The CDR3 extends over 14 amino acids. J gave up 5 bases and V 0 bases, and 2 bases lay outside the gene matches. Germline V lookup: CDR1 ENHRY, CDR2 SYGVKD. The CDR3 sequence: CAISESGLANEQYF. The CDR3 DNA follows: TGTGCCATCAGTGAGTCGGGACTAGCTAACGAGCAGTACTTC.

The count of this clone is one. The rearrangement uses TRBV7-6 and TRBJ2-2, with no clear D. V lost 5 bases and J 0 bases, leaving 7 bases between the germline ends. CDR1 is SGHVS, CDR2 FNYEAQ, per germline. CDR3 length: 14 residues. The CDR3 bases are TGTGCCAGCAGCGAGATATCGAACACCGGGGAGCTGTTTTTT. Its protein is CASSEISNTGELFF.

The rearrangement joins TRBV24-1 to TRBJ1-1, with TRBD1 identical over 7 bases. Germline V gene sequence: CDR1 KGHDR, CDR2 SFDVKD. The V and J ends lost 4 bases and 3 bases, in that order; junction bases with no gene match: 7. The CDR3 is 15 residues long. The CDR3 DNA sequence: TGTGCCACCAGTGACACCGGGACAGCACACACTGAAGCTTTCTTT. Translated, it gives CATSDTGTAHTEAFF.

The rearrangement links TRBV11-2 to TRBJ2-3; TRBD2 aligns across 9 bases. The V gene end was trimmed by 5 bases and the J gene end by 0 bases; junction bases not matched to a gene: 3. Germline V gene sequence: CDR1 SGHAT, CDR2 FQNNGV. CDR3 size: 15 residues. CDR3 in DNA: TGTGCCAGCAGCCCGACTAGCGGAAGCACAGATACGCAGTATTTT. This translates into CASSPTSGSTDTQYF.

The CDR3 spells CAWADRDRVNQPQHF. CDR3 in DNA: TGTGCCTGGGCCGACCGGGACAGGGTAAATCAGCCCCAGCATTTT. The chain is built from TRBV30 and TRBJ1-5; the match to TRBD1 covers 9 bases. Germline CDR1 reads GTSNPN; CDR2 reads SVGIG (reference sequence). V was pared by 5 bases and J by 4 bases, with 9 bases of the junction left unmatched. The CDR3 has 15 residues.

CDR3 loop: CASSSGTRSYNEQFF. The DNA of the CDR3 is TGTGCCAGCAGCTCCGGGACTCGGTCCTACAATGAGCAGTTCTTC. The rearrangement joins TRBV9 to TRBJ2-1; D might be TRBD2 (6 bases). CDR1 and CDR2 from the germline V gene are SGDLS and YYNGEE. The CDR3 loop spans 15 amino acids. V shed 4 bases and J shed 1 base, with 12 bases lying between them.

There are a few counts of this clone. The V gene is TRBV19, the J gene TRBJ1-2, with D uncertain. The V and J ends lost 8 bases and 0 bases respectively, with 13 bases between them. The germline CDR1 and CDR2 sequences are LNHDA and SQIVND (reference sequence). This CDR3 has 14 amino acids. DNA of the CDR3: TGTGCCAGTTCTACAGTCTCCGCTAACTATGGCTACACCTTC. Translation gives CASSTVSANYGYTF.

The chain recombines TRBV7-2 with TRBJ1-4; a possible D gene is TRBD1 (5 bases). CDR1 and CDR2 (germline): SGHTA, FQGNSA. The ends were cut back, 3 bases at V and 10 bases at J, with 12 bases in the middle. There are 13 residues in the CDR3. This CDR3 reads CASSLELRGKLFF. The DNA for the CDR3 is TGTGCCAGCAGCTTGGAGCTAAGGGGAAAACTGTTTTTT.

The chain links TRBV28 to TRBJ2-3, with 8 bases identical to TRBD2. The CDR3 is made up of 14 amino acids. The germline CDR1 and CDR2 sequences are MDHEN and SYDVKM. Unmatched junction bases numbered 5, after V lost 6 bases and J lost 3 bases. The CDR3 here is CASSPLAATDTQYF. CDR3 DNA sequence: TGTGCCAGCAGCCCACTAGCGGCGACAGATACGCAGTATTTT.

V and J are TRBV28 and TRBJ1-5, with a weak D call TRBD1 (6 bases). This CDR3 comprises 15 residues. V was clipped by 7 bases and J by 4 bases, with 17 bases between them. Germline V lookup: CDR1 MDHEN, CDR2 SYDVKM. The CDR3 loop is CASIPYRVRNQPQHF. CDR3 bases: TGTGCCAGCATCCCCTACAGGGTTCGAAATCAGCCCCAGCATTTT. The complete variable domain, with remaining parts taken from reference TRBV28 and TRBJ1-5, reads DVKVTQSSRYLVKRTGEKVFLECVQDMDHENMFWYRQDPGLGLRLIYFSYDVKMKEKGDIPEGYSVSREKKERFSLILESASTNQTSMYLCASIPYRVRNQPQHFGDGTRLSIL.

CDR3 DNA: TGTGCCAGCTCACCACCGCCGGGACAGTATGACTCCTACGAGCAGTACTTC. Residues: CASSPPPGQYDSYEQYF. This chain links TRBV18 with TRBJ2-7; 7 nucleotides align to TRBD1. CDR1 is KGHSH, CDR2 LQKENI, per germline. CDR3 size: 17 residues. The V and J ends lost 0 bases and 0 bases, in that order; junction bases with no gene match: 8.

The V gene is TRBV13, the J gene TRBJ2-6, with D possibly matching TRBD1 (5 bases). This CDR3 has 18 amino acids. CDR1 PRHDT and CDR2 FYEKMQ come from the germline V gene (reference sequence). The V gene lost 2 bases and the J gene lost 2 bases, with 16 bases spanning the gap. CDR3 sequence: CASSLYISRVPGANVLTF. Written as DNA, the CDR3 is TGTGCCAGCAGCTTATATATCTCCAGGGTCCCTGGGGCCAACGTCCTGACTTTC. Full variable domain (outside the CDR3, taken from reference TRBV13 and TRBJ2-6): AAGVIQSPRHLIKEKRETATLKCYPIPRHDTVYWYQQGPGQDPQFLISFYEKMQSDKGSIPDRFSAQQFSDYHSELNMSSLELGDSALYFCASSLYISRVPGANVLTFGAGSRLTVL.

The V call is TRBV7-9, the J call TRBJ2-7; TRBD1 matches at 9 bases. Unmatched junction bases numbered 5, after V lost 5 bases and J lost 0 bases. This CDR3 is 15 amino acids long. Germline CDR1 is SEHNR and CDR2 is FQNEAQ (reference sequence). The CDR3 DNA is TGTGCCAGCAGCCCGGGGACAGGGTCCTCCTACGAGCAGTACTTC. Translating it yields CASSPGTGSSYEQYF.

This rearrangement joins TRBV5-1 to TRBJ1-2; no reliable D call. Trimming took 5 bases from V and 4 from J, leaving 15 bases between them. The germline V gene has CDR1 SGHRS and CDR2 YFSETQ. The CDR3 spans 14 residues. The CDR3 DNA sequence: TGCGCCAGCAGGCCAACCGACAACCCCTATGGCTACACCTTC. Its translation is CASRPTDNPYGYTF. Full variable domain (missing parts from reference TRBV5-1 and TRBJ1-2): KAGVTQTPRYLIKTRGQQVTLSCSPISGHRSVSWYQQTPGQGLQFLFEYFSETQRNKGNFPGRFSGRQFSNSRSEMNVSTLELGDSALYLCASRPTDNPYGYTFGSGTRLTVV.

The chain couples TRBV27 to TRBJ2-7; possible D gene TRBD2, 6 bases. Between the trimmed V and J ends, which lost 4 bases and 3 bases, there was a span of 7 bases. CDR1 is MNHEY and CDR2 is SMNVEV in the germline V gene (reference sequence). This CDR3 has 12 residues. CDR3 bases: TGTGCCAGCAGTTCGCGGGGCTACGAGCAGTACTTC. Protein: CASSSRGYEQYF.

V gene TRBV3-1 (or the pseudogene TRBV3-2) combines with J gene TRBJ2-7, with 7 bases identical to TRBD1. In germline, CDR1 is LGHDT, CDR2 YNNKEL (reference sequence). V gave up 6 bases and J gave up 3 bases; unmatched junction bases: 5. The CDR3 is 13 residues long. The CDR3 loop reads CASRGQIHYEQYF. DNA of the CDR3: TGTGCCAGCAGGGGACAGATCCACTACGAGCAGTACTTC.

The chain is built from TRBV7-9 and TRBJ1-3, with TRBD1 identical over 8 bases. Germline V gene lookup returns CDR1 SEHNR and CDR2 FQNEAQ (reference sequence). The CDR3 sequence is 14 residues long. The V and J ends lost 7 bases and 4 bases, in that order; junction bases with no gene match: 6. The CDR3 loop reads CASINQGAGNTIYF. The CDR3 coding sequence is TGTGCCAGCATCAACCAGGGGGCCGGAAACACCATATATTTT.

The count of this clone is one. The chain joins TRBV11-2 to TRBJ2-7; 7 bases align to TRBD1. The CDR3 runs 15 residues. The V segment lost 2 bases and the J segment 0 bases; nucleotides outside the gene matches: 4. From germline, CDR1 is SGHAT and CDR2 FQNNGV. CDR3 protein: CASSLTGAPSYEQYF. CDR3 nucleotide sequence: TGTGCCAGCAGCTTAACAGGGGCCCCCTCCTACGAGCAGTACTTC.

CDR3: CASSQHWGRTEAFF. The DNA for the CDR3 is TGTGCCAGCAGCCAACACTGGGGGCGAACTGAAGCTTTCTTT. The gene calls are TRBV6-2 or TRBV6-3 and TRBJ1-1; D might be TRBD1 (6 bases). This CDR3 region has 14 residues. Germline CDR1 is MNHEY and CDR2 is SVGEGT. V lost 6 bases to trimming and J lost 5 bases, with 16 bases between them.

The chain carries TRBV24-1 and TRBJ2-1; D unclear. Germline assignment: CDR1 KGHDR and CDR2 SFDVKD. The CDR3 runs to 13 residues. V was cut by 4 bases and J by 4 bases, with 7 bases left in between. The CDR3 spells CATSDSPYNEQFF. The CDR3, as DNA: TGTGCCACCAGTGACTCCCCGTACAATGAGCAGTTCTTC.

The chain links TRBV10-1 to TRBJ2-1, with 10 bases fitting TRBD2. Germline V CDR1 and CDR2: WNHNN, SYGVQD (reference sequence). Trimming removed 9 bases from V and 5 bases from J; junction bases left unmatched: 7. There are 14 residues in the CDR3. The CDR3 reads CASLAGVRDNEQFF. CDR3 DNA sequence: TGCGCCAGTCTAGCGGGAGTTCGGGACAATGAGCAGTTCTTC.

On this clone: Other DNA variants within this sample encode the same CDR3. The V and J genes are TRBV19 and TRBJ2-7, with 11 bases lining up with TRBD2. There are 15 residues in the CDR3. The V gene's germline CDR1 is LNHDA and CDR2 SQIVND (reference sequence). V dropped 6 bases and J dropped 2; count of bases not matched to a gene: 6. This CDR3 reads CASSLGTSGTYEQYF. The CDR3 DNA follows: TGTGCCAGTAGCCTCGGGACTAGCGGTACCTACGAGCAGTACTTC.

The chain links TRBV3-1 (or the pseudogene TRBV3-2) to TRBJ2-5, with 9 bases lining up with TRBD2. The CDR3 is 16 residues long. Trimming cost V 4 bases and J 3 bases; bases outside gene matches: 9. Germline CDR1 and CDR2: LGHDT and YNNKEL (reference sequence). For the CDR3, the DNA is TGTGCCAGCAGCCTGCCCCTAGCGGGATGGAAAGAGACCCAGTACTTC. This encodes CASSLPLAGWKETQYF.

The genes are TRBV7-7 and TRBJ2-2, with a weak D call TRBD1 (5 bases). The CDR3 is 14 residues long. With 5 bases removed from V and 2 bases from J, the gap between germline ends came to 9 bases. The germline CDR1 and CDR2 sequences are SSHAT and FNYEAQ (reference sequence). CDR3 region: CASSPDRNTGELFF. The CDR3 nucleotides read TGTGCCAGCAGCCCCGACAGAAACACCGGGGAGCTGTTTTTT.

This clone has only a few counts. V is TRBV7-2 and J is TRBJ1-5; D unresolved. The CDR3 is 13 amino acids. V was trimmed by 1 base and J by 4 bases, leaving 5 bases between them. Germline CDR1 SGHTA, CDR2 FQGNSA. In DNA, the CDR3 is TGTGCCAGCAGCTTAGACAGAAATCAGCCCCAGCATTTT. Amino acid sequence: CASSLDRNQPQHF.

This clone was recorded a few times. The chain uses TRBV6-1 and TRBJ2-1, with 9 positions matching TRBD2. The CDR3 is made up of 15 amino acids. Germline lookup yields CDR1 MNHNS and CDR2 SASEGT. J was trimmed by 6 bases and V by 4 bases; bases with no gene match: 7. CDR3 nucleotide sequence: TGTGCCAGCAGTGTAGCGGGAGTTCAGAGCAATGAGCAGTTCTTC. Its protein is CASSVAGVQSNEQFF.

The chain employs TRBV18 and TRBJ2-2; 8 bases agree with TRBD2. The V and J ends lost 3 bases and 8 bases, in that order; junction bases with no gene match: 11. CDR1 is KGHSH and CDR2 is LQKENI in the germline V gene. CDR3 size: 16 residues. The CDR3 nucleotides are TGTGCCAGCTCACCGGGGACTAGGAATATTCCTGGGGAGCTGTTTTTT. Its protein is CASSPGTRNIPGELFF.

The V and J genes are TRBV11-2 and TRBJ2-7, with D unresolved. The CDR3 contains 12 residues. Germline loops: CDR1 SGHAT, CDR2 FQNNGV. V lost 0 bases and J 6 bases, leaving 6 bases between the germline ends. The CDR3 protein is CASSLDPLEQYF. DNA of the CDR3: TGTGCCAGCAGCTTAGATCCACTCGAGCAGTACTTC.

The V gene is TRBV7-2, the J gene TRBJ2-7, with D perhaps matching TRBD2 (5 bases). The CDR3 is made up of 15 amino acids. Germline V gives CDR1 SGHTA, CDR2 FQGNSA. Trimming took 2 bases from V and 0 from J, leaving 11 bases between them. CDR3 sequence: CASSLSLGSSYEQYF. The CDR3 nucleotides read TGTGCCAGCAGCTTAAGTTTGGGGAGCTCCTACGAGCAGTACTTC.

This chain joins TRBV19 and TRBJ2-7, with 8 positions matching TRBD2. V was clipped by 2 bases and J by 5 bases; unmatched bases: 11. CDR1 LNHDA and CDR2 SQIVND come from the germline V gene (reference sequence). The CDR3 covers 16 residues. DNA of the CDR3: TGTGCCAGTAGTATATCCATGGGACTAGTTCAGAACGAGCAGTACTTC. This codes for CASSISMGLVQNEQYF.

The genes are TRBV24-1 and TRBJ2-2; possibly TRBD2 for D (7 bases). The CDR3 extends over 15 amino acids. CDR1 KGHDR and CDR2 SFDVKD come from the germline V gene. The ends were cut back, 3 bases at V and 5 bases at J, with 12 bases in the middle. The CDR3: CATSDARGATGELFF. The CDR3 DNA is TGTGCCACCAGTGATGCCCGGGGGGCTACCGGGGAGCTGTTTTTT.